These T cell receptor beta chains were read from a single sample in a study of OX40 agonist ivuxolimab in advanced cancers. Measured with immunoSEQ multiplex PCR; TCRdb has only the in-frame clones, and not every one. This table holds about 86,000 clones, roughly 89% found once. Sequencing used CD4+ or CD8+ T cells sorted from blood, obtained in a trial of the OX40 agonist ivuxolimab. These receptors came from an adult with an advanced solid tumor such as melanoma, head and neck, liver or kidney cancer. Each CDR3 is given with its conserved first and last residue. The D gene is left open where the match is weak. Some rows have no size entry. The others give once, few or many, or a class for an expanded clone.

j_gene | d_gene | abundance | v_gene | CDR3nt | CDR3aa
TRBJ1-6 | - | few | TRBV7-8 | TGTGCCAGCAGCTTTGGGCAGAGGGGCGCAGGCTCACCCCTCCACTTT | CASSFGQRGAGSPLHF
TRBJ1-1 | - | few | TRBV2 | TGTGCCAGCAACAGGGCCACTGAAGCTTTCTTT | CASNRATEAFF
TRBJ2-1 | TRBD2 | - | TRBV7-2 | TGTGCCAGCAGCGACCGGCGGGGGGCCTACAATGAGCAGTTCTTC | CASSDRRGAYNEQFF
TRBJ1-1 | TRBD1 | - | TRBV18 | TGTGCCAGCTCACCCCGCCGACAGGGAGGAACGAACACTGAAGCTTTCTTT | CASSPRRQGGTNTEAFF
TRBJ2-7 | - | - | TRBV2 | TGTGCCAGCACTCTAACGGGGTCCCTCTACTTC | CASTLTGSLYF
TRBJ1-2 | - | once | TRBV2 | TGTGCCAGCAGCCTAGAAACTCCGTCGACCTATGGCTACACCTTC | CASSLETPSTYGYTF
TRBJ1-3 | - | - | TRBV6-5 | TGTGCCAGCAGTGAAAGAACAGCTGGAAACACCATATATTTT | CASSERTAGNTIYF
TRBJ1-5 | - | - | TRBV10-3 | TGTGCCATCAGCGTTAATGATCAGCCCCAGCATTTT | CAISVNDQPQHF
TRBJ1-2 | TRBD1 | few | TRBV6-6 | TGTGCCAGCAGCTCCGGAGGACAGGGCGTTAACTATGGCTACACCTTC | CASSSGGQGVNYGYTF
TRBJ1-1 | - | - | TRBV15 | TGTGCCACCAGCAGAGGGATGAACACTGAAGCTTTCTTT | CATSRGMNTEAFF
TRBJ2-5 | TRBD1 | - | TRBV11-3 | TGTGCCAGCAGTCCCGACAGGGGGCAAGAGACCCAGTACTTC | CASSPDRGQETQYF
TRBJ2-7 | - | - | TRBV6-5 | TGTGCCAGCAGCCACAGGCCCTCCTACGAGCAGTACTTC | CASSHRPSYEQYF
TRBJ1-6 | - | - | TRBV6-5 | TGTGCCAGCAGTTACCACTGGGAAGACAGAGGGGCACCCCTCCACTTT | CASSYHWEDRGAPLHF
TRBJ2-7 | - | - | TRBV4-2 | TGTGCCAGCAGCCAAGGGGTGGGGGCGGCCCTCAACGAGCAGTACTTC | CASSQGVGAALNEQYF
TRBJ1-2 | TRBD1 | - | TRBV6-5 | TGTGCCAGCAGTCCTCGACAGGGGAAGGGCGGCTACACCTTC | CASSPRQGKGGYTF
TRBJ2-3 | - | - | TRBV21-1 | TGTGCCAACTTGAGAACGCAGTATTTT | CANLRTQYF
TRBJ1-1 | - | few | TRBV21-1 | TGTGCCAGCAGCGAAGGACAGGACACTGAAGCTTTCTTT | CASSEGQDTEAFF
TRBJ2-5 | TRBD2 | - | TRBV7-2 | TGTGCCAGCAGCTCGCAGGGAGGGGAGACCCAGTACTTC | CASSSQGGETQYF
TRBJ2-2 | - | - | TRBV5-4 | TGTGCCAGCACCCCGGACCGGTACACCGGGGAGCTGTTTTTT | CASTPDRYTGELFF
TRBJ1-3 | - | - | TRBV30 | TGTGCCTGGAGTCTGGACGGAAACACCATATATTTT | CAWSLDGNTIYF
TRBJ1-5 | - | - | TRBV30 | TGTGCCTGGAGTGTACGGGGGAATCAGCCCCAGCATTTT | CAWSVRGNQPQHF
TRBJ2-3 | - | - | TRBV7-3 | TGTGCCAGCAGCTTAAGGAGCGATACGCAGTATTTT | CASSLRSDTQYF
TRBJ2-7 | - | - | TRBV5-4 | TGTGCCAGCAGCTTGGAAGCTAGCGTATCCTACGAGCAGTACTTC | CASSLEASVSYEQYF
TRBJ1-5 | - | - | TRBV28 | TGTGCCAGCACCCCTCCCGCAGGCAGCAATCAGCCCCAGCATTTT | CASTPPAGSNQPQHF
TRBJ1-6 | TRBD1 | few | TRBV27 | TGTGCCAGCAGTTTGAGACAGGGGAATTCACCCCTCCACTTT | CASSLRQGNSPLHF
TRBJ2-7 | TRBD1 | - | TRBV6-1 | TGTGCCAGCAGTTACGACAGGGAATACTTC | CASSYDREYF
TRBJ1-4 | - | - | TRBV2 | TGTGCCAGCAGTGCGTCTCCTAATGAAAAACTGTTTTTT | CASSASPNEKLFF
TRBJ2-2 | - | - | TRBV5-4 | TGTGCCAGCAGACTCGCGGGGGCAGCGAACACCGGGGAGCTGTTTTTT | CASRLAGAANTGELFF
TRBJ2-7 | - | - | TRBV6-5 | TGTGCCAGCAGTTACTCTAGACAGTCCTACGAGCAGTACTTC | CASSYSRQSYEQYF
TRBJ2-1 | TRBD2 | - | TRBV11-1 | TGTGCCAGCAGCCCCCGAAGCGGGAGGGCCTTCGGTGAGCAGTTCTTC | CASSPRSGRAFGEQFF